These T cell receptor beta chains were read from a single sample in a study of blood T cell repertoires in COVID-19. TCRdb keeps only in-frame clones here, not all; method: immunoSEQ multiplex PCR. Of roughly 250,000 clones listed, approximately 82% were seen once; the top ten hold 4.9%. Sequencing was performed on peripheral blood. All receptors come from an elderly woman with active or convalescent COVID-19. The CDR3 runs from the conserved cysteine through the conserved F or W. The D gene is left open where the match is weak. Clone sizes are given selectively: once, few, many, or a class where the clone is expanded.

J gene | V gene | clone size | D gene | CDR3 protein | CDR3 DNA
TRBJ1-5 | TRBV6-1 | once | . | CASSDGQGGRQPQHF | TGTGCCAGCAGTGATGGGCAGGGCGGAAGACAGCCCCAGCATTTT
TRBJ2-1 | TRBV28 | . | . | CASSLSAGGQHEQFF | TGTGCCAGCAGTTTATCCGCAGGAGGCCAGCATGAGCAGTTCTTC
TRBJ1-5 | TRBV6-4 | . | TRBD1 | CASSDLTGGLAQPQHF | TGTGCCAGCAGTGACTTGACAGGGGGTTTGGCTCAGCCCCAGCATTTT
TRBJ1-1 | TRBV12-5 | once | . | CASGPDRNTEAFF | TGTGCTAGTGGTCCGGACAGGAACACTGAAGCTTTCTTT
TRBJ1-3 | TRBV29-1 | . | TRBD1 | CSVIMRGPVGNTIYF | TGCAGCGTTATCATGAGGGGGCCTGTTGGAAACACCATATATTTT
TRBJ1-1 | TRBV5-1 | . | . | CASRAEDEAFF | TGCGCCAGCAGGGCTGAGGATGAAGCTTTCTTT
TRBJ1-4 | TRBV5-1 | . | . | CASSLDSAMGKLFF | TGCGCCAGCAGCTTAGACAGTGCTATGGGAAAACTGTTTTTT
TRBJ2-5 | TRBV5-1 | few | . | CASSSAPGLQETQYF | TGCGCCAGCAGCTCGGCCCCCGGACTTCAAGAGACCCAGTACTTC
TRBJ2-7 | TRBV3-1/TRBV3-2 | . | TRBD1 | CASSQEMGQGREQYF | TGTGCCAGCAGCCAAGAGATGGGACAGGGGCGCGAGCAGTACTTC
TRBJ2-1 | TRBV5-1 | . | . | CASSMVAENEQFF | TGCGCCAGCAGCATGGTAGCGGAGAATGAGCAGTTCTTC
TRBJ2-1 | TRBV10-3 | . | TRBD2 | CAISDPTSGVSNEQFF | TGTGCCATCAGTGACCCAACTAGCGGGGTCAGTAATGAGCAGTTCTTC
TRBJ2-4 | TRBV4-1 | . | TRBD2 | CASSPGLAGGNIQYF | TGCGCCAGCAGCCCGGGACTAGCGGGAGGAAACATTCAGTACTTC
TRBJ2-2 | TRBV20-1 | . | TRBD1 | CSARDRGELFF | TGCAGTGCTAGGGACAGGGGGGAGCTGTTTTTT
TRBJ1-5 | TRBV19 | once | TRBD1 | CASSILTGGQPQHF | TGTGCCAGTAGTATCCTCACAGGGGGTCAGCCCCAGCATTTT
TRBJ2-7 | TRBV16 | once | TRBD1 | CASSQSWAGGIVYEQYF | TGTGCCAGCAGCCAATCGTGGGCAGGGGGCATCGTTTACGAGCAGTACTTC
TRBJ1-2 | TRBV18 | . | TRBD1 | CASSADRGVGYTF | TGTGCCAGCTCAGCCGACAGGGGCGTTGGCTACACCTTC
TRBJ2-2 | TRBV6-5 | . | . | CASREGAANTGELFF | TGTGCCAGCAGGGAGGGGGCGGCGAACACCGGGGAGCTGTTTTTT
TRBJ1-5 | TRBV18 | . | . | CASSEMDSGNQPQHF | TGTGCCAGCTCAGAGATGGACAGCGGAAATCAGCCCCAGCATTTT
TRBJ2-5 | TRBV3-1/TRBV3-2 | few | . | CASSPHTSFKQETQYF | TGTGCCAGCAGCCCACATACTAGCTTTAAGCAAGAGACCCAGTACTTC
TRBJ1-6 | TRBV5-5 | . | . | CASSFRLGQGHNSPLHF | TGTGCCAGCAGCTTCCGATTAGGACAAGGCCATAATTCACCCCTCCACTTT
TRBJ1-1 | TRBV19 | . | . | CASRHTGPLNTEAFF | TGTGCCAGTAGACACACTGGGCCCCTAAACACTGAAGCTTTCTTT
TRBJ2-5 | TRBV27 | . | TRBD2 | CASSLPGLGPQYF | TGTGCCAGCAGTCTCCCGGGACTAGGGCCCCAGTACTTC
TRBJ1-4 | TRBV28 | . | . | CASSSTRQVNEKLFF | TGTGCCAGCAGTTCCACCCGACAGGTTAATGAAAAACTGTTTTTT
TRBJ1-1 | TRBV5-6 | . | TRBD1 | CASSPRGTGNTEAFF | TGTGCCAGCAGCCCTAGAGGGACAGGGAACACTGAAGCTTTCTTT
TRBJ2-3 | TRBV5-1 | . | TRBD1 | CASSPRTGSDTQYF | TGCGCCAGCAGCCCAAGGACAGGGTCGGATACGCAGTATTTT
TRBJ1-6 | TRBV6-1 | . | . | CASSEVAGWNSPLHF | TGTGCCAGCAGTGAAGTGGCAGGGTGGAATTCACCCCTCCACTTT
TRBJ2-4 | TRBV5-6 | . | . | CASSLTPKAGKNIQYF | TGTGCCAGCAGCTTGACCCCTAAAGCCGGCAAAAACATTCAGTACTTC
TRBJ2-7 | TRBV28 | . | . | CASRGNREQYF | TGTGCCAGCAGGGGGAACAGGGAGCAGTACTTC
TRBJ2-5 | TRBV28 | . | TRBD1 | CASSSPRQGAETQYF | TGTGCCAGCAGTTCCCCGAGACAGGGAGCAGAGACCCAGTACTTC
TRBJ2-3 | TRBV5-6 | . | TRBD2 | CASSPGGPNNPTDTQYF | TGTGCCAGCAGCCCGGGAGGCCCAAATAACCCCACAGATACGCAGTATTTT
TRBJ1-2 | TRBV6-5 | . | . | CASELLNYGYTF | TGTGCCAGCGAGCTTCTTAACTATGGCTACACCTTC
TRBJ1-1 | TRBV12-3/TRBV12-4 | . | TRBD1 | CASSRTGNTEAFF | TGTGCCAGCAGTAGGACAGGGAACACTGAAGCTTTCTTT
TRBJ1-1 | TRBV18 | few | . | CASSPKRDMDTEAFF | TGTGCCAGCTCACCAAAACGGGACATGGACACTGAAGCTTTCTTT
TRBJ1-1 | TRBV27 | . | . | CASSLAGVLTEAFF | TGTGCCAGCAGTTTGGCAGGGGTGTTAACTGAAGCTTTCTTT
TRBJ1-6 | TRBV6-5 | . | TRBD1 | CASRTGNNSPLHF | TGTGCCAGCCGGACAGGGAATAATTCACCCCTCCACTTT
TRBJ1-5 | TRBV20-1 | . | . | CSASYGGNQPQHF | TGCAGTGCTAGTTACGGGGGCAATCAGCCCCAGCATTTT
TRBJ1-4 | TRBV10-3 | . | . | CAISDPTSGEKLFF | TGTGCCATCAGTGATCCCACCTCGGGTGAAAAACTGTTTTTT
TRBJ1-5 | TRBV7-8 | . | TRBD1 | CASSLQQTGSNQPQHF | TGTGCCAGCAGCTTGCAACAGACAGGGTCCAATCAGCCCCAGCATTTT
TRBJ2-5 | TRBV4-2 | . | TRBD2 | CASSQANSGGLRGETQYF | TGTGCCAGCAGCCAAGCTAATAGCGGGGGGCTCAGGGGAGAGACCCAGTACTTC
TRBJ2-1 | TRBV11-2 | . | . | CASSLARGGSDEQFF | TGTGCCAGCAGCTTAGCTAGAGGGGGAAGTGATGAGCAGTTCTTC
TRBJ2-7 | TRBV11-2 | . | . | CASSLAPFLYEQYF | TGTGCCAGCAGCTTAGCTCCCTTCCTCTACGAGCAGTACTTC
TRBJ2-5 | TRBV5-1 | . | TRBD1 | CASSPGQGIETQYF | TGCGCCAGCAGCCCGGGACAGGGAATAGAGACCCAGTACTTC
TRBJ1-2 | TRBV28 | . | . | CASSSGGGYTF | TGTGCCAGCAGTTCCGGAGGGGGCTACACCTTC
TRBJ2-7 | TRBV9 | . | . | CASSVAGQDFYEQYF | TGTGCCAGCAGCGTAGCTGGGCAGGACTTCTACGAGCAGTACTTC
TRBJ2-1 | TRBV7-9 | . | TRBD2 | CASRFMTSGSGYNEQFF | TGTGCCAGCCGCTTTATGACTAGCGGATCGGGTTACAATGAGCAGTTCTTC
TRBJ1-6 | TRBV5-1 | . | TRBD1 | CASSPGQGGSPLHF | TGCGCCAGCAGCCCGGGACAGGGAGGTTCACCCCTCCACTTT
TRBJ2-3 | TRBV6-4 | . | TRBD1 | CASSDSGGRADTQYF | TGTGCCAGCAGTGACTCAGGGGGCCGCGCAGATACGCAGTATTTT
TRBJ2-7 | TRBV6-2/TRBV6-3 | . | . | CASSPSRGLKSYEQYF | TGTGCCAGCAGCCCTAGCCGGGGACTGAAATCCTACGAGCAGTACTTC
TRBJ2-1 | TRBV5-1 | . | TRBD2 | CASSPTSGRINEQFF | TGCGCCAGCAGCCCTACTAGCGGGAGGATCAATGAGCAGTTCTTC